This is a list of T cell receptor beta chains from one sample in a study of blood T cell repertoires in COVID-19. TCRdb keeps only in-frame clones here, not all; method: immunoSEQ multiplex PCR. The sample includes some 28,000 clones, approximately 85% of them seen just once. Sequenced input: peripheral blood. These receptors originate from a human donor in a cohort sampled during active COVID-19. CDR3s include the opening cysteine and the closing phenylalanine or tryptophan. The order of the fields is CDR3 protein, CDR3 DNA, CDR3 length, D gene, V gene, clone size, J gene. D genes are given only for firm matches. Size is stated for part of the rows, as once, few or many counts, or as a class when the clone is expanded.

CASSLTRRERGPYEQYF | TGTGCCAGCAGTCTCACCCGCCGGGAGAGGGGGCCCTACGAGCAGTACTTC | 17 | - | TRBV28 | - | TRBJ2-7
CASSYGRRAQNQETQYF | TGTGCCAGCAGTTACGGAAGGCGGGCGCAAAACCAAGAGACCCAGTACTTC | 17 | - | TRBV6-2/TRBV6-3 | few | TRBJ2-5
CATSAGQETQYF | TGTGCCACCAGCGCGGGACAAGAGACCCAGTACTTC | 12 | - | TRBV15 | once | TRBJ2-5
CASSQVSQAPYF | TGTGCCAGCAGCCAAGTGAGTCAGGCCCCCTATTTT | 12 | - | TRBV14 | - | TRBJ2-3
CASSLGGTSGGANEQYF | TGTGCCAGCAGCTTAGGCGGGACTAGCGGGGGGGCCAACGAGCAGTACTTC | 17 | TRBD2 | TRBV7-2 | - | TRBJ2-7
CARDSGQGTYEQYF | TGTGCCAGGGATTCGGGACAGGGAACCTACGAGCAGTACTTC | 14 | TRBD1 | TRBV6-5 | - | TRBJ2-7
CASSLGQGADTQYF | TGTGCCAGCAGCTTGGGACAGGGGGCAGATACGCAGTATTTT | 14 | TRBD1 | TRBV5-8 | - | TRBJ2-3
CASSLQGPNQPQHF | TGTGCCAGCAGTCTACAGGGCCCCAATCAGCCCCAGCATTTT | 14 | - | TRBV27 | - | TRBJ1-5
CASSFRQRGEKLFF | TGTGCCAGCAGCTTTCGACAAAGGGGTGAAAAACTGTTTTTT | 14 | - | TRBV7-8 | - | TRBJ1-4
CASNDGQALGETQYF | TGTGCCAGCAACGATGGGCAAGCCCTGGGAGAGACCCAGTACTTC | 15 | - | TRBV9 | - | TRBJ2-5
CASSPRGGASTGELFF | TGTGCCAGCTCACCCCGAGGGGGCGCAAGCACCGGGGAGCTGTTTTTT | 16 | TRBD1 | TRBV18 | - | TRBJ2-2
CASSVRTSGVQDTQYF | TGTGCCAGCAGCGTCAGGACTAGCGGGGTTCAAGATACGCAGTATTTT | 16 | TRBD2 | TRBV9 | - | TRBJ2-3
CASSFGLAYEQYF | TGTGCCAGCAGCTTCGGACTAGCGTACGAGCAGTACTTC | 13 | TRBD2 | TRBV7-2 | - | TRBJ2-7
CASSFAGGNADTQYF | TGTGCCAGCAGCTTTGCAGGGGGGAACGCAGATACGCAGTATTTT | 15 | - | TRBV7-3 | - | TRBJ2-3
CASSLRGTYNEQFF | TGTGCCAGCAGCTTACGGGGGACTTACAATGAGCAGTTCTTC | 14 | - | TRBV7-9 | - | TRBJ2-1
CASSFPSGGANTGELFF | TGTGCCAGCAGCTTCCCTAGCGGGGGGGCGAACACCGGGGAGCTGTTTTTT | 17 | TRBD2 | TRBV7-2 | - | TRBJ2-2
CASSPPGGRGSNEKLFF | TGTGCCAGCAGCCCCCCGGGGGGCCGAGGGTCTAATGAAAAACTGTTTTTT | 17 | - | TRBV7-2 | once | TRBJ1-4
CASSSTGKIQPQHF | TGTGCCAGCAGTTCGACAGGGAAGATTCAGCCCCAGCATTTT | 14 | TRBD1 | TRBV28 | - | TRBJ1-5
CAAGRNVNEQFF | TGTGCCGCGGGGCGTAACGTCAATGAGCAGTTCTTC | 12 | - | TRBV6-5 | - | TRBJ2-1